These 15 T cell receptor beta chains originate from one sample sequenced in a study of blood T cell repertoires in COVID-19 (dated by TCRdb to between 2020 and 2021). Libraries were made using the immunoSEQ multiplex PCR assay. Drawn from immuneACCESS, this table holds only the in-frame rearrangements with V and J called that TCRdb kept. Clones are partly lost; checked studies trace under half to an unresolved V gene and leave the rest unexplained. Present in this sample are roughly 150,000 clones, roughly 80% of which were seen just once. 8% of the sample belongs to the ten largest clones. The sample consisted of peripheral blood. The receptors come from a human donor in a cohort sampled during active COVID-19.

The rearrangement uses TRBV10-3 and TRBJ2-5; 7 nucleotides align to TRBD1. Per the germline V gene, CDR1 is ENHRY and CDR2 is SYGVKD. The CDR3 is 15 amino acids. J gave up 8 bases and V 3 bases, and 12 bases lay outside the gene matches. CDR3 protein: CAISEEGTARGTQYF. CDR3 sequence (DNA): TGTGCCATCAGTGAAGAAGGGACAGCAAGAGGCACCCAGTACTTC.

V is TRBV5-1 and J is TRBJ2-3; D not resolved. Trimming cost V 0 bases and J 4 bases, with 6 bases left between them. Germline assignment: CDR1 SGHRS and CDR2 YFSETQ. CDR3 size: 13 residues. CDR3 amino acids: CASSLESADTQYF. The CDR3 DNA follows: TGCGCCAGCAGCTTGGAGAGCGCAGATACGCAGTATTTT. Filled out from reference TRBV5-1 and TRBJ2-3, the complete variable domain reads KAGVTQTPRYLIKTRGQQVTLSCSPISGHRSVSWYQQTPGQGLQFLFEYFSETQRNKGNFPGRFSGRQFSNSRSEMNVSTLELGDSALYLCASSLESADTQYFGPGTRLTVL.

This chain uses TRBV5-1 with TRBJ2-3, with D tentatively TRBD1 (5 bases). CDR3 length equals 15 residues. The germline V and J ends were trimmed by 0 bases and 4 bases, with 12 bases remaining between them. Germline loops: CDR1 SGHRS, CDR2 YFSETQ. CDR3 region: CASSLEGRIPDTQYF. In nucleotides, the CDR3 is TGCGCCAGCAGCTTGGAGGGGCGCATCCCAGATACGCAGTATTTT.

J is TRBJ2-2 and V is TRBV9, with TRBD2 identical over 8 bases. Germline values: CDR1 SGDLS, CDR2 YYNGEE. This CDR3 has 16 amino acids. J was trimmed by 5 bases and V by 5 bases; bases with no gene match: 11. The CDR3 sequence: CASSLSGGRGTGELFF. CDR3 bases: TGTGCCAGCAGTCTCAGCGGGGGCCGCGGAACCGGGGAGCTGTTTTTT.

The chain employs TRBV6-5 and TRBJ1-5; D may be TRBD1 (6 bases). Germline loops: CDR1 MNHEY, CDR2 SVGAGI. The CDR3 has 16 residues. V was clipped by 0 bases and J by 2 bases, with 11 bases between them. For the CDR3, the DNA is TGTGCCAGCAGTTACTCCTTCAGGGGCGGCAATCAGCCCCAGCATTTT. Protein: CASSYSFRGGNQPQHF.

The chain's CDR3 is CASGAAGAKNIQYF. The CDR3 nucleotides read TGTGCCAGCGGAGCCGCTGGGGCCAAAAACATTCAGTACTTC. This chain links TRBV9 with TRBJ2-4; D gene uncertain. The CDR3 loop spans 14 amino acids. V was trimmed by 7 bases and J by 1 base, leaving 12 bases between them. Germline-derived CDR1 and CDR2 are SGDLS and YYNGEE. The entire variable domain, with the rest obtained from reference TRBV9 and TRBJ2-4, is as follows: DSGVTQTPKHLITATGQRVTLRCSPRSGDLSVYWYQQSLDQGLQFLIQYYNGEERAKGNILERFSAQQFPDLHSELNLSSLELGDSALYFCASGAAGAKNIQYFGAGTRLSVL.

The rearrangement links TRBV7-3 to TRBJ2-3, with 9 bases that match TRBD2. V shed 4 bases, J shed 4 bases, and the junction held 12 bases outside the gene matches. The CDR3 runs 17 residues. The germline gives CDR1 SGHTA, CDR2 FQGTGA. CDR3 in amino acids: CASSWDRGGAVPDTQYF. CDR3 nucleotide sequence: TGTGCCAGCAGCTGGGATCGCGGGGGGGCGGTCCCAGATACGCAGTATTTT.

The gene calls are TRBV7-9 and TRBJ1-1; 8 bases are shared with TRBD1. The CDR3 runs 16 residues. The trim removed 4 bases at V and 0 bases at J, leaving 7 bases unmatched. Germline loops: CDR1 SEHNR, CDR2 FQNEAQ (reference sequence). In DNA, the CDR3 is TGTGCCAGCAGCTCGGACAGGGTGGTAATGAACACTGAAGCTTTCTTT. It encodes CASSSDRVVMNTEAFF.

The V gene is TRBV10-3, the J gene TRBJ1-1; 7 positions agree with TRBD1. J lost 1 base, V lost 6 bases, and 5 bases had no gene match. CDR3 size: 14 residues. CDR1 is ENHRY and CDR2 is SYGVKD in the germline V gene. CDR3 nucleotides: TGTGCCATCAGCGCACAGGGGAGGAACACTGAAGCTTTCTTT. It encodes CAISAQGRNTEAFF.

A few counts support this clone. This chain connects TRBV12-5 to TRBJ1-6, with D maybe TRBD1 (5 bases). Germline-derived CDR1 and CDR2 are LGHNT and FRNRAP. The V gene lost 3 bases and the J gene lost 3 bases, with 9 bases spanning the gap. This CDR3 comprises 15 residues. CDR3 sequence: CASGFYDSYNSPLHF. Here the CDR3 DNA reads TGTGCTAGTGGTTTTTATGACAGCTATAATTCACCCCTCCACTTT.

The CDR3 protein is CSVAPGVYEQYF. The CDR3, as DNA: TGCAGCGTCGCGCCGGGGGTCTACGAGCAGTACTTC. The chain has TRBV29-1 and TRBJ2-7; TRBD2 is a possible D gene (6 bases). The CDR3 length is 12 residues. V shed 6 bases and J shed 3 bases, with 12 bases lying between them. Germline CDR1 is SQVTM and CDR2 is ANQGSEA.

This rearrangement joins TRBV4-2 to TRBJ1-3; no clear D gene. CDR1 LGHNA and CDR2 YNFKEQ come from the germline V gene. CDR3 size: 17 residues. V lost 3 bases, J lost 0 bases, and 15 bases lay in between. CDR3 nucleotides: TGTGCCAGCAGCCACCTATCCCCGGGAAACTCTGGAAACACCATATATTTT. It is translated as CASSHLSPGNSGNTIYF.

The chain is built from TRBV4-2 and TRBJ2-3, with D uncertain. V was shortened by 1 base and J by 1 base, with 9 bases between the two germline ends. Germline CDR1 LGHNA, CDR2 YNFKEQ. This CDR3 region has 15 residues. For the CDR3, the DNA is TGTGCCAGCAGCCAAGGATCCCTAGGCACAGATACGCAGTATTTT. It specifies CASSQGSLGTDTQYF.

J is TRBJ1-1 and V is TRBV5-4, with 7 bases that match TRBD1. V shed 4 bases and J 10 bases; nucleotides not matched to a gene: 10. Germline CDR1 reads SGHNT; CDR2 reads YYREEE (reference sequence). The CDR3 length is 13 residues. The CDR3 DNA sequence: TGTGCCAGCAGCCCCCCTTTAGGGGGCAGAGCTTTCTTT. This encodes CASSPPLGGRAFF.

This chain joins TRBV7-3 and TRBJ2-7; 15 nucleotides align to TRBD2. This CDR3 is built from 17 residues. CDR1 and CDR2 from the germline V gene are SGHTA and FQGTGA. The V and J ends lost 5 bases and 6 bases, in that order; junction bases with no gene match: 11. Here the CDR3 DNA reads TGTGCCAGCAGCCGAACCGGACTAGCGGGGGGGCTAGGCGAGCAGTACTTC. It translates to CASSRTGLAGGLGEQYF.